The sequence of this T cell receptor beta chain was determined in a study of blood T cell repertoires in COVID-19. At the level of the study: Italy, Spain and the United States were the sources of the convalescent and acute COVID-19 samples.

Here immunoSEQ multiplex PCR was the method, and the copy in TCRdb shows in-frame clones only, minus some. The sample has roughly 230,000 clones, over 80% seen once. V dropped 2 bases and J dropped 10; count of bases not matched to a gene: 7. The CDR3 length is 14 residues. CDR1 SGHDN and CDR2 FVKESK come from the germline V gene. The sequence came from a human donor in a cohort sampled during active COVID-19. The rearrangement uses TRBV14 and TRBJ2-3; 9 nucleotides agree with TRBD2. Sequencing input: peripheral blood. In nucleotides, the CDR3 is TGTGCCAGCAGCCAAAACTTGGGACTAGCTGCGCAGTATTTT. Translating it yields CASSQNLGLAAQYF.